This TCR beta chain is drawn from a study of T cells in Graves' hyperthyroidism and ophthalmopathy. Study details: The blood sample was taken at first diagnosis, before treatment began.

The sample holds many counts of this clonotype. Its cognate antigen is unknown. Study findings and constraints: Most expanded thyroid clonotypes above 0.001 also appeared in blood. Stable hyperthyroidism was told apart from ophthalmopathy by a model built on 13 V-J features.

The investigators amplified TCR beta CDR3 regions from RNA transcripts. A first-round RT-PCR of the TCR CDR3 used the HTBI primer set. TCRdb reanalysed the multiplex PCR reads using MiXCR and keeps one entry per CDR3 protein. Of roughly 96,000 distinct CDR3 sequences listed, just over 50% are singletons. Fresh peripheral blood, roughly 9.8 ml of it, supplied the PBMCs. This CDR3 is 14 amino acids long. Germline V gives CDR1 SEHNR, CDR2 FQNEAQ (reference sequence). V lost 3 bases, J lost 1 base, and 1 base stayed unmatched. The sequence was collected from a woman aged 40 to 50 with Graves' hyperthyroidism. The V and J genes are TRBV7-9 and TRBJ1-1, with 8 positions matching TRBD1. Sample: blood. For the CDR3, the DNA is TGTGCCAGCAGCTTTACAGGGGGGAACACTGAAGCTTTCTTT. It encodes CASSFTGGNTEAFF. Based on the CDR3 plus reference TRBV7-9 and TRBJ1-1, the full variable domain is DTGVSQNPRHKITKRGQNVTFRCDPISEHNRLYWYRQTLGQGPEFLTYFQNEAQLEKSRLLSDRFSAERPKGSFSTLEIQRTEQGDSAMYLCASSFTGGNTEAFFGQGTRLTVV.